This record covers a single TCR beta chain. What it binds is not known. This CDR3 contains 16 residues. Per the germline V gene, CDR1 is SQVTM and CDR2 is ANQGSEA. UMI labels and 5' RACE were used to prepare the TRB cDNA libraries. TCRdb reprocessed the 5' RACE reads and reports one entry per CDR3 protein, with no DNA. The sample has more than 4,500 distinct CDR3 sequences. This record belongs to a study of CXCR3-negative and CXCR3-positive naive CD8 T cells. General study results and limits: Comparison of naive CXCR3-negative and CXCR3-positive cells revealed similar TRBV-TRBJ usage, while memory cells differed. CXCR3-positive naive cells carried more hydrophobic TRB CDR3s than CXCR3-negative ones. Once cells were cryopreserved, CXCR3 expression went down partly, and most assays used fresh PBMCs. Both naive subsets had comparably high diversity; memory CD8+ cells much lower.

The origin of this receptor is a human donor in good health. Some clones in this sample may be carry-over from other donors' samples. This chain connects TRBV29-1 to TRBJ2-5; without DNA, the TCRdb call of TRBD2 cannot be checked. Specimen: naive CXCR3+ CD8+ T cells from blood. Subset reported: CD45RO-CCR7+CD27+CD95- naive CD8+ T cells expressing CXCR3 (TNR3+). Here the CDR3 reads CSVAGVLAGAVETQYF.